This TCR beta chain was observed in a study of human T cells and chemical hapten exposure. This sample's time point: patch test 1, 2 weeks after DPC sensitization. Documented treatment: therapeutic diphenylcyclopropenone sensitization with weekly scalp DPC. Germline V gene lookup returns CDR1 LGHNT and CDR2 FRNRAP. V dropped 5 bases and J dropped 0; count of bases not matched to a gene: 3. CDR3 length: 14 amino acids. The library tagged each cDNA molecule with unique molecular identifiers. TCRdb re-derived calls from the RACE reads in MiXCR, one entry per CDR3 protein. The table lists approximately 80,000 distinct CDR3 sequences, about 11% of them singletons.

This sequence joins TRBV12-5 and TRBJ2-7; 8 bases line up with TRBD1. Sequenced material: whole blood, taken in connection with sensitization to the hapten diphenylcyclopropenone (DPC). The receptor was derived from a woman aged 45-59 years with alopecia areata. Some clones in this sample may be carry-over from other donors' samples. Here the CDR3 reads CASGLGTGSYEQYF. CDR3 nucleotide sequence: TGTGCTAGTGGTCTAGGGACAGGCTCCTACGAGCAGTACTTC.